Ten or more counts support the clone carrying this TCR beta chain. As yet, its antigen is unknown. Patients underwent thyroid surgery, and none had received any treatment before it. Per the original data handling: Across clinicopathological groups, CDR3 differences served as the basis for building a distant-metastasis classifier for papillary thyroid cancer. TCRdb reassembled clones from the PCR reads with MiXCR. In this record, the V and J calls reflect TCRdb's handling and not the investigators' own analysis. The sample contains approximately 32,000 clones, more than 15% of which appear only once. This entry belongs to a study of metastatic and nonmetastatic thyroid tumors. As for the study in general: Repertoires from blood and tumor or nodule tissue of malignant and benign thyroid patients were compared.

Study-level points and caveats: Significantly greater TCR beta diversity was reportedly found in malignant thyroid tumors than in benign nodules (in blood and tumor).

Sequencing used blood. This TCR came from a female donor with papillary thyroid cancer or a benign thyroid nodule (not recorded which). Some clones in this sample may be carry-over from other donors' samples.

This CDR3 reads CASSLGAGNTEAFF. The CDR3 DNA reads TGTGCCAGCAGCTTAGGGGCAGGGAACACTGAAGCTTTCTTT. This chain joins TRBV7-6 and TRBJ1-1; no firm D call. CDR1 is SGHVS, CDR2 FNYEAQ, per germline. The CDR3 length is 14 residues. V lost 1 base, J lost 1 base, and 7 bases lay in between.